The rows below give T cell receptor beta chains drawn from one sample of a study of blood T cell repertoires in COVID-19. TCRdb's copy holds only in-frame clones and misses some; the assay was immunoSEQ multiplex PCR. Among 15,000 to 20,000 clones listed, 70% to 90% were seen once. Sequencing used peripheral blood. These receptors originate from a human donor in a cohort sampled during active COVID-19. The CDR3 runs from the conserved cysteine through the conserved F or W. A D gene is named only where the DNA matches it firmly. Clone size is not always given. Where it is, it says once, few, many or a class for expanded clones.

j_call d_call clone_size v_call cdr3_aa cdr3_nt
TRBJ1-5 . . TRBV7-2 CASSQDGKSNQPQHF TGTGCCAGCAGCCAGGACGGGAAGAGCAATCAGCCCCAGCATTTT
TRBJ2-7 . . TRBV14 CASSQFGGKGNHEQYF TGTGCCAGCAGCCAGTTCGGGGGTAAAGGCAACCACGAGCAGTACTTC
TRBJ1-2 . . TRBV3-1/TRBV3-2 CASSQAALAGYTF TGTGCCAGCAGCCAAGCGGCGTTAGCCGGCTACACCTTC
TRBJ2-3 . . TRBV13 CASSSQGMGDTQYF TGTGCCAGCAGCTCCCAGGGGATGGGGGATACGCAGTATTTT
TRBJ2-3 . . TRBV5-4 CASSLNGLSSTDTQYF TGTGCCAGCAGCTTAAACGGACTGTCTAGCACAGATACGCAGTATTTT
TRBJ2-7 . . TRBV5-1 CASSFGRLGTYEQYF TGCGCCAGCAGCTTTGGCCGGCTAGGAACCTACGAGCAGTACTTC
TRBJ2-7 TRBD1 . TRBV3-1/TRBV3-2 CASSQEGTGIKGQYF TGTGCCAGCAGCCAAGAGGGGACAGGTATTAAAGGGCAGTACTTC
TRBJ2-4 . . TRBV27 CASASREDIQYF TGTGCCAGCGCTTCAAGGGAGGACATTCAGTACTTC
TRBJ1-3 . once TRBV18 CASSRGGISNTIYF TGTGCCAGCTCAAGAGGGGGAATAAGTAACACCATATATTTT
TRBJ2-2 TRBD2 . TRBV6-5 CASSSSPGGNTGELFF TGTGCCAGCAGTTCCTCTCCGGGGGGGAACACCGGGGAGCTGTTTTTT
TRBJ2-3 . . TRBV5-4 CASSLGRAGTGTDTQYF TGTGCCAGCAGCTTGGGCAGGGCGGGGACCGGCACAGATACGCAGTATTTT
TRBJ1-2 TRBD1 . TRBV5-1 CASTPVVAGGVGGYTF TGCGCCAGCACCCCCGTCGTGGCAGGGGGCGTAGGTGGCTACACCTTC
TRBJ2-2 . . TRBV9 CASTSEGTGELFF TGTGCCAGCACCTCAGAGGGCACCGGGGAGCTGTTTTTT
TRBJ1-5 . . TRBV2 CASSGGRGSLINQPQHF TGTGCCAGCAGTGGAGGGAGGGGAAGCTTAATCAATCAGCCCCAGCATTTT
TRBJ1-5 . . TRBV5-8 CASSSGREGQPQHF TGTGCCAGCAGCTCGGGGAGGGAGGGACAGCCCCAGCATTTT
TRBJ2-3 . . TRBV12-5 CASGSARGIAGYRTDTQYF TGTGCTAGTGGTTCCGCCAGGGGGATAGCGGGGTATAGGACAGATACGCAGTATTTT
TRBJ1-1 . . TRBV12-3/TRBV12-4 CASSDPSHRAFF TGTGCCAGCAGTGACCCGTCCCACAGGGCTTTCTTT
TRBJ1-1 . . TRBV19 CASTAGQKNTEAFF TGTGCCAGTACCGCTGGACAGAAGAACACTGAAGCTTTCTTT
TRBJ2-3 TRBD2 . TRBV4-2 CASSQERGGPDTQYF TGTGCCAGCAGCCAAGAGCGGGGGGGCCCAGATACGCAGTATTTT
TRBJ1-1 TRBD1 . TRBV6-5 CASINRGWNTEAFF TGTGCCAGCATTAACAGGGGATGGAACACTGAAGCTTTCTTT
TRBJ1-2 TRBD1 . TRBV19 CASTDVPGQGVGYTF TGTGCCAGTACTGACGTACCGGGACAGGGTGTCGGCTACACCTTC
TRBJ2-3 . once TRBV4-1 CASSQDVSTQYF TGCGCCAGCAGCCAAGATGTGAGTACGCAGTATTTT
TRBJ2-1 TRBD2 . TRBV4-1 CASSQDQGPSGGANEQFF TGCGCCAGCAGCCAAGATCAGGGGCCTAGCGGGGGGGCAAATGAGCAGTTCTTC
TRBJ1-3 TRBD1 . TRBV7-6 CASSLQGAAGNTIYF TGTGCCAGCAGCTTACAGGGGGCTGCGGGAAACACCATATATTTT
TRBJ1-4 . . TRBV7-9 CASSLVVASTNEKLFF TGTGCCAGCAGCTTAGTTGTAGCCTCAACTAATGAAAAACTGTTTTTT
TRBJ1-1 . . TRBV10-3 CAISESSGTEAFF TGTGCCATCAGTGAGTCGAGCGGCACTGAAGCTTTCTTT
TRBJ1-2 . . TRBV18 CASSPEGRGNYGYTF TGTGCCAGCTCCCCGGAGGGGCGCGGTAACTATGGCTACACCTTC
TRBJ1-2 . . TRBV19 CASSTTVTAGDYGYTF TGTGCCAGTAGTACGACCGTTACGGCGGGCGACTATGGCTACACCTTC
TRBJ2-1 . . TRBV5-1 CASSLQPTNNEQFF TGCGCCAGCAGCTTGCAGCCTACTAACAATGAGCAGTTCTTC
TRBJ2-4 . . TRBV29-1 CSVEVQGAKNIQYF TGCAGCGTTGAAGTCCAGGGGGCCAAAAACATTCAGTACTTC
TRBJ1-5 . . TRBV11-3 CASRQGGYNQPQHF TGTGCCAGCAGACAGGGTGGGTACAATCAGCCCCAGCATTTT
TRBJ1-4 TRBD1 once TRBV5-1 CASSLWDRQGKLFF TGCGCCAGCAGCTTGTGGGACAGGCAAGGAAAACTGTTTTTT
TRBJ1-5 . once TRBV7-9 CASSPSSISNQPQHF TGTGCCAGCAGTCCAAGTAGCATTAGCAATCAGCCCCAGCATTTT
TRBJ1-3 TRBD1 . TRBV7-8 CASSLTGGGENTIYF TGTGCCAGCAGCCTGACAGGGGGAGGAGAAAACACCATATATTTT
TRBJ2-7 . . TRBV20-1 CSAAGRYEQYF TGCAGTGCCGCGGGGCGCTACGAGCAGTACTTC
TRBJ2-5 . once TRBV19 CASRESWGTVQYF TGTGCCAGTCGAGAAAGTTGGGGGACTGTCCAGTACTTC
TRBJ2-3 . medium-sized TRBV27 CASNWRAPQNTDTQYF TGTGCCAGCAACTGGCGGGCTCCTCAAAACACAGATACGCAGTATTTT
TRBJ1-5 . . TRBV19 CASSMRDQPQHF TGTGCCAGTAGTATGAGGGATCAGCCCCAGCATTTT
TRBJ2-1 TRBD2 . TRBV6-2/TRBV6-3 CASSYSMWRGGDGEQFF TGTGCCAGCAGTTACTCGATGTGGCGGGGGGGCGACGGTGAGCAGTTCTTC
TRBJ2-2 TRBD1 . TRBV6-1 CASSAPGQGNTGELFF TGTGCCAGCAGTGCTCCGGGACAGGGAAACACCGGGGAGCTGTTTTTT
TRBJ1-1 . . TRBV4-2 CASSQDTGWTEAFF TGTGCCAGCAGCCAAGACACAGGGTGGACTGAAGCTTTCTTT
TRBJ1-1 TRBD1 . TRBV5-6 CASSLANRGAEAFF TGTGCCAGCAGCTTGGCTAACAGGGGGGCTGAAGCTTTCTTT
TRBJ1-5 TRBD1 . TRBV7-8 CASSSEGAQPQHF TGTGCCAGCAGCTCGGAGGGGGCTCAGCCCCAGCATTTT
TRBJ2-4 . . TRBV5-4 CASSLGETKNIQYF TGTGCCAGCAGCTTGGGCGAGACCAAAAACATTCAGTACTTC
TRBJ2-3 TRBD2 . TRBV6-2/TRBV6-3 CASSYSLFEYRGGSTDTQYF TGTGCCAGCAGTTACTCCTTATTCGAATACCGGGGGGGAAGCACAGATACGCAGTATTTT